The 25 T cell receptor beta chains reported below all come from one sample, sequenced in a study of OX40 agonist ivuxolimab in advanced cancers. Assay: immunoSEQ multiplex PCR; the TCRdb copy retains only in-frame clones and omits some. The sample includes over 70,000 clones, under 95% of them seen just once. The sample consisted of CD4+ or CD8+ T cells sorted from blood, taken in a trial of the OX40 agonist ivuxolimab. Source of these receptors: an adult with an advanced solid tumor such as melanoma, head and neck, liver or kidney cancer.

The chain carries TRBV27 and TRBJ1-1, with 8 bases aligning to TRBD1. Germline values: CDR1 MNHEY, CDR2 SMNVEV (reference sequence). CDR3 length equals 16 residues. The junction had 12 bases not matched to a gene; V was cut back by 8 bases and J by 1 base. In DNA, the CDR3 is TGTGCCAGCGCCGGGAGGGACAGGTTGGGGAACACTGAAGCTTTCTTT. This sequence encodes CASAGRDRLGNTEAFF.

This clone was counted once. The V gene is TRBV6-1, the J gene TRBJ2-7; the D gene could be TRBD1 or TRBD2 (5 bases each). Trimming removed 7 bases at V and 2 bases at J, with 9 bases between. The V gene's germline CDR1 is MNHNS and CDR2 SASEGT. The CDR3 is 12 amino acids. As DNA, the CDR3 is TGTGCCAGCATGTGGGGGACCTACGAGCAGTACTTC. This gives the protein CASMWGTYEQYF.

The chain employs TRBV7-2 and TRBJ2-7; TRBD1 agrees at 8 bases. V trimming: 1 base; J trimming: 3 bases; junction bases outside the gene matches: 8. Looked up from germline, CDR1 is SGHTA and CDR2 is FQGNSA. There are 16 residues in the CDR3. This CDR3 reads CASSLDGGTGIYEQYF. As DNA, the CDR3 is TGTGCCAGCAGCTTAGATGGGGGGACAGGAATCTACGAGCAGTACTTC.

The chain carries TRBV7-9 and TRBJ1-2; TRBD1 matches at 7 bases. This CDR3 comprises 18 residues. CDR1 SEHNR and CDR2 FQNEAQ come from the germline V gene (reference sequence). Trimming cost V 4 bases and J 4 bases; bases outside gene matches: 18. In DNA form, the CDR3 reads TGTGCCAGCAGCTCTCAAGGGAGTCACCCGGGGACAGCCTATGGCTACACCTTC. Translation gives CASSSQGSHPGTAYGYTF.

The genes are TRBV27 and TRBJ1-5, with D perhaps TRBD1 (6 bases). The germline CDR1 and CDR2 sequences are MNHEY and SMNVEV (reference sequence). V shed 3 bases and J shed 3 bases, with 18 bases lying between them. The CDR3 extends over 17 amino acids. The CDR3 DNA follows: TGTGCCAGCAGTTTTGGAGGACAGAGTCCAAACAATCAGCCCCAGCATTTT. As protein: CASSFGGQSPNNQPQHF.

The rearrangement links TRBV7-9 to TRBJ2-1; D gene ambiguous. V lost 4 bases to trimming and J lost 8 bases, with 9 bases between them. The CDR3 has 12 residues. Germline assignment: CDR1 SEHNR and CDR2 FQNEAQ (reference sequence). In nucleotides, the CDR3 is TGTGCCAGCAGCTCAATGCCGGATGAGCAGTTCTTC. Amino acid sequence: CASSSMPDEQFF.

The gene calls are TRBV6-4 and TRBJ1-1; D is possibly TRBD1 (5 bases). Trimming left V 3 bases short and J 5 bases short, with 16 bases between. The CDR3 spans 15 residues. Germline V gene data show CDR1 as MRHNA and CDR2 as SNTAGT. The CDR3, as DNA: TGTGCCAGCAGTGAAGAGGCAGGGTGGCGGACTGAAGCTTTCTTT. Amino acid sequence: CASSEEAGWRTEAFF.

The genes are TRBV18 and TRBJ2-7, with 11 bases fitting TRBD2. Germline CDR1 is KGHSH and CDR2 is LQKENI. The V and J ends lost 3 bases and 1 base, in that order; junction bases with no gene match: 8. The CDR3 contains 17 residues. CDR3 loop: CASSPGAASGRSYEQYF. As DNA, the CDR3 is TGTGCCAGCTCACCGGGGGCAGCTAGCGGGAGGTCCTACGAGCAGTACTTC.

The rearrangement uses TRBV27 and TRBJ1-5; D is unresolved. The V and J ends lost 5 bases and 4 bases respectively, with 9 bases between them. Germline lookup yields CDR1 MNHEY and CDR2 SMNVEV (reference sequence). This CDR3 region has 13 residues. This CDR3 is CASSRRANQPQHF. The CDR3 DNA reads as TGTGCCAGCAGTCGACGGGCAAATCAGCCCCAGCATTTT.

The chain carries TRBV19 and TRBJ2-5, with 9 bases identical to TRBD1. There are 17 residues in the CDR3. Germline V gene sequence: CDR1 LNHDA, CDR2 SQIVND (reference sequence). V gave up 2 bases and J gave up 5 bases; unmatched junction bases: 12. The CDR3 loop is CASSIRVVTGGRETQYF. DNA for the CDR3: TGTGCCAGTAGTATAAGGGTCGTGACAGGGGGTAGGGAGACCCAGTACTTC. The whole variable domain, filled in from reference TRBV19 and TRBJ2-5, reads DGGITQSPKYLFRKEGQNVTLSCEQNLNHDAMYWYRQDPGQGLRLIYYSQIVNDFQKGDIAEGYSVSREKKESFPLTVTSAQKNPTAFYLCASSIRVVTGGRETQYFGPGTRLLVL.

The chain recombines TRBV4-3 with TRBJ2-7; 7 bases line up with TRBD2. Trimming cost V 3 bases and J 2 bases; bases outside gene matches: 10. The CDR3 extends over 16 amino acids. Germline assignment: CDR1 LGHNA and CDR2 YSLEER. The CDR3: CASSQGHSGLAYEQYF. The CDR3, as DNA: TGCGCCAGCAGCCAGGGTCATAGCGGGTTGGCCTACGAGCAGTACTTC.

The chain employs TRBV7-2 and TRBJ1-5, with D possibly matching TRBD1 (6 bases). V lost 0 bases, J lost 3 bases, and 12 bases lay in between. CDR3 length: 16 amino acids. Germline CDR1 reads SGHTA; CDR2 reads FQGNSA. CDR3 in DNA: TGTGCCAGCAGCTTAGCCCCTGGGGACAACAATCAGCCCCAGCATTTT. Amino acids: CASSLAPGDNNQPQHF.

The genes are TRBV5-8 and TRBJ1-4; no firm D call. Deletions cut 0 bases from V and 0 bases from J, with 15 bases between. Germline CDR1 is SGHTS and CDR2 is YDEGEE. The CDR3 length is 18 residues. The CDR3 sequence is CASSLGQRVSTTNEKLFF. CDR3 bases: TGTGCCAGCAGCTTGGGCCAACGGGTCTCGACAACTAATGAAAAACTGTTTTTT.

This chain uses TRBV4-1 with TRBJ1-5, with D maybe TRBD1 (5 bases). CDR1 is MGHRA, CDR2 YSYEKL, per germline. V lost 4 bases and J lost 4, with 14 bases in between. The CDR3 length is 15 residues. CDR3 in amino acids: CASSLETPGNQPQHF. CDR3 coding DNA: TGCGCCAGCAGCCTCGAGACCCCAGGGAATCAGCCCCAGCATTTT.

The chain recombines TRBV19 with TRBJ1-1; D not certain. Trimming pared 2 bases from V and 0 bases from J, leaving 16 bases between. The CDR3 consists of 17 residues. Germline V gene sequence: CDR1 LNHDA, CDR2 SQIVND (reference sequence). The CDR3 DNA reads as TGTGCCAGTAGTATAAAGGCCGGAGAAGGGTTGAACACTGAAGCTTTCTTT. Its translation: CASSIKAGEGLNTEAFF.

This rearrangement joins TRBV18 to TRBJ2-7, with D tentatively TRBD1 (6 bases). Germline-derived CDR1 and CDR2 are KGHSH and LQKENI. The CDR3 consists of 15 residues. V was clipped by 4 bases and J by 4 bases, with 17 bases between them. The DNA for the CDR3 is TGTGCCAGCTCACAATGGACAGAGTACGATTACGAGCAGTACTTC. This encodes CASSQWTEYDYEQYF. The full variable domain, its missing parts supplied by reference TRBV18 and TRBJ2-7, is NAGVMQNPRHLVRRRGQEARLRCSPMKGHSHVYWYRQLPEEGLKFMVYLQKENIIDESGMPKERFSAEFPKEGPSILRIQQVVRGDSAAYFCASSQWTEYDYEQYFGPGTRLTVT.

This chain connects TRBV27 to TRBJ2-1; D possibly corresponds to TRBD1 (6 bases). Trimming took 5 bases from V and 5 from J, leaving 10 bases between them. The CDR3 extends over 13 amino acids. Germline V gene sequence: CDR1 MNHEY, CDR2 SMNVEV (reference sequence). The CDR3 coding sequence is TGTGCCAGCAGTCGAGGGGGTAACAATGAGCAGTTCTTC. The encoded protein is CASSRGGNNEQFF.

CDR3 nucleotides: TGCGCCAGCAGCCGGACAGAGTCAATTTCCTACGAGCAGTACTTC. Protein product: CASSRTESISYEQYF. The V gene is TRBV4-1, the J gene TRBJ2-7; maybe TRBD1 (6 bases). The CDR3 loop spans 15 amino acids. Trimming shortened V by 4 bases and J by 1 base, and 14 bases separated the two germline ends. Germline V gene lookup returns CDR1 MGHRA and CDR2 YSYEKL.

V usage is TRBV27 and J usage is TRBJ2-7, with 11 bases that match TRBD2. The CDR3 runs to 18 residues. V lost 4 bases to trimming and J lost 2 bases; unmatched junction nucleotides: 13. Germline V gene sequence: CDR1 MNHEY, CDR2 SMNVEV (reference sequence). The CDR3, as DNA: TGTGCCAGCAGTTCGGGACTAGCGGCTCAGGGGTTTACCTACGAGCAGTACTTC. It yields the protein CASSSGLAAQGFTYEQYF.

V and J are TRBV28 and TRBJ2-1; D ambiguous. CDR1 is MDHEN and CDR2 is SYDVKM in the germline V gene. The CDR3 has 12 amino acids. The V and J ends lost 4 bases and 9 bases respectively, with 10 bases between them. This CDR3 reads CASSSGPGEQFF. The CDR3 DNA reads TGTGCCAGCAGTTCAGGCCCGGGTGAGCAGTTCTTC.

The chain couples TRBV7-9 to TRBJ2-5; D call uncertain. CDR3 length: 14 amino acids. Germline V gene lookup returns CDR1 SEHNR and CDR2 FQNEAQ (reference sequence). Trimming removed 5 bases at V and 0 bases at J, with 10 bases between. CDR3 sequence reads: CASSAPNHQETQYF. CDR3 coding DNA: TGTGCCAGCAGCGCTCCCAACCACCAAGAGACCCAGTACTTC. Filled out from reference TRBV7-9 and TRBJ2-5, the complete variable domain reads DTGVSQNPRHKITKRGQNVTFRCDPISEHNRLYWYRQTLGQGPEFLTYFQNEAQLEKSRLLSDRFSAERPKGSFSTLEIQRTEQGDSAMYLCASSAPNHQETQYFGPGTRLLVL.

The chain carries TRBV5-1 and TRBJ2-7; a possible D gene is TRBD1 (6 bases). Germline assignment: CDR1 SGHRS and CDR2 YFSETQ. Trimming took 4 bases from V and 2 from J, leaving 16 bases between them. This CDR3 has 15 amino acids. The DNA of the CDR3 is TGCGCCAGCAGCGAATCACAGGGCCCCACCTACGAGCAGTACTTC. Protein product: CASSESQGPTYEQYF.

The chain links TRBV28 to TRBJ2-7, with D possibly matching TRBD2 (6 bases). Germline V gives CDR1 MDHEN, CDR2 SYDVKM. The V and J ends lost 1 base and 6 bases respectively, with 16 bases between them. The CDR3 runs 15 residues. CDR3 DNA sequence: TGTGCCAGCAGTTTATACGGGGAGGACCGGTCCGAGCAGTACTTC. Translation: CASSLYGEDRSEQYF. Full variable domain (outside the CDR3, taken from reference TRBV28 and TRBJ2-7): DVKVTQSSRYLVKRTGEKVFLECVQDMDHENMFWYRQDPGLGLRLIYFSYDVKMKEKGDIPEGYSVSREKKERFSLILESASTNQTSMYLCASSLYGEDRSEQYFGPGTRLTVT.

This chain connects TRBV5-6 to TRBJ1-4, with unresolved D. Trimming pared 0 bases from V and 8 bases from J, leaving 5 bases between. CDR3 length: 12 amino acids. Germline CDR1 reads SGHDT; CDR2 reads YYEEEE. CDR3 nucleotides: TGTGCCAGCAGCTTGGAACAGGAAAAACTGTTTTTT. It is translated as CASSLEQEKLFF.

The chain links TRBV11-2 to TRBJ2-5, with D unclear. CDR1 and CDR2 (germline): SGHAT, FQNNGV. This CDR3 contains 16 residues. Trimming stripped 3 bases from V and 2 bases from J, with 16 bases between. CDR3: CASSLGHSVSQETQYF. The CDR3 region has the DNA TGTGCCAGCAGCTTGGGCCATAGTGTATCACAAGAGACCCAGTACTTC.